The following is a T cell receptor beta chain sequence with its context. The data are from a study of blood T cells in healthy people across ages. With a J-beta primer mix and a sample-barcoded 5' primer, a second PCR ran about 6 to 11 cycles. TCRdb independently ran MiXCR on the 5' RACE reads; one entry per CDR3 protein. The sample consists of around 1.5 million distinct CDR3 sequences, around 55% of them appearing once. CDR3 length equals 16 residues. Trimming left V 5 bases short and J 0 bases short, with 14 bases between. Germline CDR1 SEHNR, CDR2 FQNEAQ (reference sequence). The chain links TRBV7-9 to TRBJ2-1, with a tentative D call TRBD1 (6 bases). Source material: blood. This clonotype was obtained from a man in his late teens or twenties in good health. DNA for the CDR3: TGTGCCAGCAGCCCCCCGGTAGGGGGCTCCTACAATGAGCAGTTCTTC. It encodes CASSPPVGGSYNEQFF.